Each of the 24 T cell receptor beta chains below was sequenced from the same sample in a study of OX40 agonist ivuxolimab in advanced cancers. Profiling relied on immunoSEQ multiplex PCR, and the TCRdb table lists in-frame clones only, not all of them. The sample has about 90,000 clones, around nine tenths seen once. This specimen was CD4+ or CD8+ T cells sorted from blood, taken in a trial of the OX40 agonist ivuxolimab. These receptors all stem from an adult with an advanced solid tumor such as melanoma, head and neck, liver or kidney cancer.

The CDR3 DNA follows: TGTGCCAGCAGCCAAGAATCGGGAGATACGCAGTATTTT. Translating gives CASSQESGDTQYF. The genes are TRBV14 and TRBJ2-3; D unresolved. Germline assignment: CDR1 SGHDN and CDR2 FVKESK. Trimming took off 0 bases at V and 5 bases at J, with 6 bases between the two ends. The CDR3 is 13 residues long.

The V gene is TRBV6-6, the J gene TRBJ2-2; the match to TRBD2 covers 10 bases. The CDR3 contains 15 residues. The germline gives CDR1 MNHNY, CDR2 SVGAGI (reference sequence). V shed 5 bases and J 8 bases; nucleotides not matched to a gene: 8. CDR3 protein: CASSPQAGGWGELFF. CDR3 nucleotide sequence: TGTGCCAGCAGTCCTCAAGCGGGAGGGTGGGGGGAGCTGTTTTTT.

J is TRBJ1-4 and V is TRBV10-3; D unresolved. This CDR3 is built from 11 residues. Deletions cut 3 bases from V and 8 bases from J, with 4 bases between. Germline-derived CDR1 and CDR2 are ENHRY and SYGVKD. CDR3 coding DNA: TGTGCCATCAGTGATGGGGAAAAACTGTTTTTT. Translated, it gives CAISDGEKLFF.

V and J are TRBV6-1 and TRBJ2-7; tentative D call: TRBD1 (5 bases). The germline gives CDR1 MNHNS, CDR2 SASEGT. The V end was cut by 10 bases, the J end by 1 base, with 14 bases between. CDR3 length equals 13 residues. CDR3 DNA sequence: TGTGCCACCAAAGACAGCTTTTCCTACGAGCAGTACTTC. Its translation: CATKDSFSYEQYF.

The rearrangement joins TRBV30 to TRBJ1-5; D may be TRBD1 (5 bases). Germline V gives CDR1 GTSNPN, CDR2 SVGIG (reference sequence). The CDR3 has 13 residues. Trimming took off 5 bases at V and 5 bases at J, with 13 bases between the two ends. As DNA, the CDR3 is TGTGCCTGGGGGACGGGGATGGATCAGCCCCAGCATTTT. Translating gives CAWGTGMDQPQHF.

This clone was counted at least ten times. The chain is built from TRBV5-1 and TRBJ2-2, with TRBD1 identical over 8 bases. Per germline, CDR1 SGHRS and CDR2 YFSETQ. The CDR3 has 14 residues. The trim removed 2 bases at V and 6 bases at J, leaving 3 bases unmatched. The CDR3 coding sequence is TGCGCCAGCAGCTTCCCACAGGGGGCCGGGGAGCTGTTTTTT. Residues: CASSFPQGAGELFF.

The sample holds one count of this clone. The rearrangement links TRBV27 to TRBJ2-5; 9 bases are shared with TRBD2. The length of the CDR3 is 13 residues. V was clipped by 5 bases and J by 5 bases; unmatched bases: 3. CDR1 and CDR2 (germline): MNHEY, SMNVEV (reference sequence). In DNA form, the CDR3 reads TGTGCCAGCAGTCCGCGGGAGGGGGAGACCCAGTACTTC. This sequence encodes CASSPREGETQYF.

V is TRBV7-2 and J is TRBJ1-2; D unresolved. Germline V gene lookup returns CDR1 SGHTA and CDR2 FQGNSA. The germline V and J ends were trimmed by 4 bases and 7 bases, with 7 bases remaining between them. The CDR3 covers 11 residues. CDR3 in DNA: TGTGCCAGCAGCTCAAGTATTGGCTACACCTTC. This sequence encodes CASSSSIGYTF.

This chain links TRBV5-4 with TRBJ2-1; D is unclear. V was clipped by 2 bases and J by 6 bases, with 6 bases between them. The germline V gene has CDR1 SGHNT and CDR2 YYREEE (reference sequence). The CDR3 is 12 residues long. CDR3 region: CASSLWGNEQFF. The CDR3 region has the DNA TGTGCCAGCAGCTTATGGGGCAATGAGCAGTTCTTC.

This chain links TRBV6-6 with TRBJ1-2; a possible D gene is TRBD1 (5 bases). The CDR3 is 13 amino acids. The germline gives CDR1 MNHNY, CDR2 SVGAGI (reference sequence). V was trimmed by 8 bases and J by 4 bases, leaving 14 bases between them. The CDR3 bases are TGTGCCAGCTTGGCCAGGGTGGGCTATGGCTACACCTTC. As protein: CASLARVGYGYTF.

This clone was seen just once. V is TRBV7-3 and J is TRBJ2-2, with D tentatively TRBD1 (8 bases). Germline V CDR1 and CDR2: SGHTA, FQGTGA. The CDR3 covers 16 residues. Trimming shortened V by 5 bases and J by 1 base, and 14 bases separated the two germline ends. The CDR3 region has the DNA TGTGCCAGCAGCCCACAGGGGGGGGTGAACACCGGGGAGCTGTTTTTT. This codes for CASSPQGGVNTGELFF.

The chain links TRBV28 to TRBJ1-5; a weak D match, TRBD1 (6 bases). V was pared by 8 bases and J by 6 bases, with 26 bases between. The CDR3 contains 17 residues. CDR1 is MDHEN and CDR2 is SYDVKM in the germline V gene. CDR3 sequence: CASLTPSGRGSGQPQHF. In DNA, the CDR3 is TGTGCCAGCCTCACCCCCAGCGGCAGGGGTTCGGGTCAGCCCCAGCATTTT.

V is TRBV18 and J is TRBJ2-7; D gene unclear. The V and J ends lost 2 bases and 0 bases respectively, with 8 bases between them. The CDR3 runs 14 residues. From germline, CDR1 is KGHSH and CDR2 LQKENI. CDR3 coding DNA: TGTGCCAGCTCACCATTCGGGTACTCCTACGAGCAGTACTTC. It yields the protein CASSPFGYSYEQYF.

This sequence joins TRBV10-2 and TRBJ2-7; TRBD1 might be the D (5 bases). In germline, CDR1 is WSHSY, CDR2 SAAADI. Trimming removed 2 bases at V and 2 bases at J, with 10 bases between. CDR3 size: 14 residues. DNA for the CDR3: TGCGCCAGCAGTGAGACCAGGGTAGCCTACGAGCAGTACTTC. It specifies CASSETRVAYEQYF.

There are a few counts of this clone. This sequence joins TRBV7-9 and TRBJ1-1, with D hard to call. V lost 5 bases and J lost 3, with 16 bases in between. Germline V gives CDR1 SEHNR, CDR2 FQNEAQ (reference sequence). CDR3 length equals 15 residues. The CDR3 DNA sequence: TGTGCCAGCAGCCCCCTTCAAGGTAGGGACACTGAAGCTTTCTTT. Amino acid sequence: CASSPLQGRDTEAFF. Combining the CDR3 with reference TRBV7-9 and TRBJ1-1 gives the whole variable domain DTGVSQNPRHKITKRGQNVTFRCDPISEHNRLYWYRQTLGQGPEFLTYFQNEAQLEKSRLLSDRFSAERPKGSFSTLEIQRTEQGDSAMYLCASSPLQGRDTEAFFGQGTRLTVV.

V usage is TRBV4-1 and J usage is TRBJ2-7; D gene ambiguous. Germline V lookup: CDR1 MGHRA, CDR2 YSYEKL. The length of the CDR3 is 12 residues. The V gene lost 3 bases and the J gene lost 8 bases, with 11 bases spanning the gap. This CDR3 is CASSHPGHQQYF. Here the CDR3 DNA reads TGCGCCAGCAGCCATCCCGGGCACCAGCAGTACTTC.

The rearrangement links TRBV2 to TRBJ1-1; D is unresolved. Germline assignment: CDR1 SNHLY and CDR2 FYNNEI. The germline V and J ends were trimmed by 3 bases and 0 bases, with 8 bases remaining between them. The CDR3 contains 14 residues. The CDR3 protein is CASSDRQMNTEAFF. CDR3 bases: TGTGCCAGCAGTGATCGTCAGATGAACACTGAAGCTTTCTTT.

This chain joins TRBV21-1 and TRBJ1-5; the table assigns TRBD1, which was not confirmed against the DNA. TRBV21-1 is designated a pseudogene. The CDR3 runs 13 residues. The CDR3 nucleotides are TGTGCCAGTCCGCGACAGGGCGCTCAGCCCCAGCATTTT. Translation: CASPRQGAQPQHF.

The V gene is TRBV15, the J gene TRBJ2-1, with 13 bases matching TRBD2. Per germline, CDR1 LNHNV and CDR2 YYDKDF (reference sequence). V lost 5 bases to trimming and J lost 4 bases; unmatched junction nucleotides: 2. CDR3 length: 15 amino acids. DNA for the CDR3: TGTGCCACCAGCTCGACTAGCGGGAGGTACAATGAGCAGTTCTTC. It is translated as CATSSTSGRYNEQFF.

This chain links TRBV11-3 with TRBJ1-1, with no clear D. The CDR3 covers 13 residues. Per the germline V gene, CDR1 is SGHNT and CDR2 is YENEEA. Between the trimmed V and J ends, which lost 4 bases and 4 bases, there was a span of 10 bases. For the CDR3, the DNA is TGTGCCAGCAGCTCTGGGATTAGCACTGAAGCTTTCTTT. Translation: CASSSGISTEAFF.

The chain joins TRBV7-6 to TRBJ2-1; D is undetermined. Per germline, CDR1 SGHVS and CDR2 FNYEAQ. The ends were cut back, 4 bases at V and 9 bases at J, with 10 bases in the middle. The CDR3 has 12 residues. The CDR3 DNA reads TGTGCCAGCAGCTACCTATACGGTGAGCAGTTCTTC. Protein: CASSYLYGEQFF. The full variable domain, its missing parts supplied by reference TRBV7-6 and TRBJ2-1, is GAGVSQSPRYKVTKRGQDVALRCDPISGHVSLYWYRQALGQGPEFLTYFNYEAQQDKSGLPNDRFSAERPEGSISTLTIQRTEQRDSAMYRCASSYLYGEQFFGPGTRLTVL.

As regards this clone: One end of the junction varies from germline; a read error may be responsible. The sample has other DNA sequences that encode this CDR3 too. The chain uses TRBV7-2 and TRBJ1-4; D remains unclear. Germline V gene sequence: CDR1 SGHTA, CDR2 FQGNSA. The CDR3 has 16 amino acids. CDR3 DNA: TGTGCCAGCAGCTTAGGGATCGCCGGACCGGGTGAAAAACTGTTTTTC. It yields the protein CASSLGIAGPGEKLFF.

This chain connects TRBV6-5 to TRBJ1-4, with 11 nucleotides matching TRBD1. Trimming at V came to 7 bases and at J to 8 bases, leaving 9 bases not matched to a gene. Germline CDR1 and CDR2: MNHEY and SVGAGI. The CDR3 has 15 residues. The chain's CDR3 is CASTPKGTGGEKLFF. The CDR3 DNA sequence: TGTGCCAGCACCCCGAAGGGGACAGGGGGGGAAAAACTGTTTTTT.

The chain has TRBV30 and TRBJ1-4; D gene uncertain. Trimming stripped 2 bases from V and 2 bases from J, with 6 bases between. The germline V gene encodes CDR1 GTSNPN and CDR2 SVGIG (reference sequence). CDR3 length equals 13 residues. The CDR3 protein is CAWSMGTNEKLFF. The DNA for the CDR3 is TGTGCCTGGAGTATGGGGACTAATGAAAAACTGTTTTTT. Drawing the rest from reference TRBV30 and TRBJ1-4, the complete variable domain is SQTIHQWPATLVQPVGSPLSLECTVEGTSNPNLYWYRQAAGRGLQLLFYSVGIGQISSEVPQNLSASRPQDRQFILSSKKLLLSDSGFYLCAWSMGTNEKLFFGSGTQLSVL.